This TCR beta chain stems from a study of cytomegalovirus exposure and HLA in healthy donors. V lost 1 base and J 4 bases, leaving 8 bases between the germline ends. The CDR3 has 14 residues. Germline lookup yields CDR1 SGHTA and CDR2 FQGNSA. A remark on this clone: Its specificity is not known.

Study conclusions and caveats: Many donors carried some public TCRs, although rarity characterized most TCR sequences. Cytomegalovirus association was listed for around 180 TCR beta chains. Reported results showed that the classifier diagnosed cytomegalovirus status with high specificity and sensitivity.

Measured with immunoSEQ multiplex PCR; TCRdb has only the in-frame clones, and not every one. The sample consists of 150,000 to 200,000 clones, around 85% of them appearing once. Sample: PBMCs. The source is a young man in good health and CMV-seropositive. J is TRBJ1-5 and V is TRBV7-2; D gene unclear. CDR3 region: CASSLVGVNQPQHF. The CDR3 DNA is TGTGCCAGCAGCTTAGTCGGGGTAAATCAGCCCCAGCATTTT.